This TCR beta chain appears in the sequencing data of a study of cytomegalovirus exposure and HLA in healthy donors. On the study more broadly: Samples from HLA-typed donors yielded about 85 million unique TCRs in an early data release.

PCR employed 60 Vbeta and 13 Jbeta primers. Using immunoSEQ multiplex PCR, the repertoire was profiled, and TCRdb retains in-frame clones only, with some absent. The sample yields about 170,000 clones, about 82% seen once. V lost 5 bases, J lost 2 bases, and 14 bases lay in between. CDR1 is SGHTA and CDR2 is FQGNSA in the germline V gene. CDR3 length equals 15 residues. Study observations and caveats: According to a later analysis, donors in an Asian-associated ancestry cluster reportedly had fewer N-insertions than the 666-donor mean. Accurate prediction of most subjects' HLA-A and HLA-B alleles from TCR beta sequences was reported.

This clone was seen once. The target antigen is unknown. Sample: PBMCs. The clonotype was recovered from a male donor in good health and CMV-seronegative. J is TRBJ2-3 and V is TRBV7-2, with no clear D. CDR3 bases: TGTGCCAGCAGCCCCCCCTCCCGGGTCACAGATACGCAGTATTTT. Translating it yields CASSPPSRVTDTQYF.